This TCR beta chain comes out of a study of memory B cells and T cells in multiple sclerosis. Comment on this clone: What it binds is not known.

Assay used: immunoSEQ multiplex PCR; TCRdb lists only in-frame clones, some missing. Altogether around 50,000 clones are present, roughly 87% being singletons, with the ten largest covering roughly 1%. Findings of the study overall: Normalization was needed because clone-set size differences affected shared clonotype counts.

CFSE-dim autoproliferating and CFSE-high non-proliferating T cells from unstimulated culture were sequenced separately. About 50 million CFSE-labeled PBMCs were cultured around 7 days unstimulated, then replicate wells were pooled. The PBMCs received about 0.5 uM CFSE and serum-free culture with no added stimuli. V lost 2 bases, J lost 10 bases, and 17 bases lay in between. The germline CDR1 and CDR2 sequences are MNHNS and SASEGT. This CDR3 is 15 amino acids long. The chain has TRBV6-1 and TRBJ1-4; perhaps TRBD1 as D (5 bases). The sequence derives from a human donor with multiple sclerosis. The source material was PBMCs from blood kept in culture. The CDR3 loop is CASSETGVQLGKLFF. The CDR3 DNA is TGTGCCAGCAGTGAAACAGGCGTCCAACTCGGAAAACTGTTTTTT.